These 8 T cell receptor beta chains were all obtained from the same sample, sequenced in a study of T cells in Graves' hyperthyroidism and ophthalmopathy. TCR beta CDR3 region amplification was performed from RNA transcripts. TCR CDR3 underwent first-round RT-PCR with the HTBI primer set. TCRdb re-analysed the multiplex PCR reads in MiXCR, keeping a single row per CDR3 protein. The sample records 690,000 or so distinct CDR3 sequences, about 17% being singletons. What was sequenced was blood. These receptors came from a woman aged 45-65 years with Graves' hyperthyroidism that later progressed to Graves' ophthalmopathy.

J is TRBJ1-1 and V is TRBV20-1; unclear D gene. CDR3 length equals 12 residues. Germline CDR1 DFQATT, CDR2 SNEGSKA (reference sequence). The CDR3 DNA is TGCTTCCCCGTCAGAGGAAATACTGAAGCTTTCTTT. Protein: CFPVRGNTEAFF.

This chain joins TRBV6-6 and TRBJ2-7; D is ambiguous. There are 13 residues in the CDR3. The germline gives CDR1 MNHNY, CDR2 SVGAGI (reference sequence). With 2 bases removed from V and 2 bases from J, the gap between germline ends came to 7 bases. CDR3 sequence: CASSYQATYEQYF. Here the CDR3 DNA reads TGTGCCAGCAGTTACCAAGCAACCTACGAGCAGTACTTC.

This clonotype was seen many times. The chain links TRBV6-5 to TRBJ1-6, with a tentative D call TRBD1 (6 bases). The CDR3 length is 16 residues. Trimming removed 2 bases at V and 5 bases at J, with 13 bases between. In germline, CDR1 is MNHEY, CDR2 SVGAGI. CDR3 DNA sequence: TGTGCCAGCAGTTACCCTCAACAGGGAAATAATTCACCCCTCCACTTT. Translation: CASSYPQQGNNSPLHF.

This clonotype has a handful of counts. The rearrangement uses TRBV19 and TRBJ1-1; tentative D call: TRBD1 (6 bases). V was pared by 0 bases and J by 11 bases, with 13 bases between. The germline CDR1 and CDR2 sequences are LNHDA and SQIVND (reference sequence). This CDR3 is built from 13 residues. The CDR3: CASSIEGATGAFF. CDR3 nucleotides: TGTGCCAGTAGTATAGAGGGGGCGACCGGGGCTTTCTTT.

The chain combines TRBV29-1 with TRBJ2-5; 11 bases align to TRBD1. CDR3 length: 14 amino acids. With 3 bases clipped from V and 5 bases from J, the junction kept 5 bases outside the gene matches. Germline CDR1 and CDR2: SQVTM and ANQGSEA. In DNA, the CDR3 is TGCAGCGTTGAGGGGACAGGGGGGTCGGAGACCCAGTACTTC. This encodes CSVEGTGGSETQYF.

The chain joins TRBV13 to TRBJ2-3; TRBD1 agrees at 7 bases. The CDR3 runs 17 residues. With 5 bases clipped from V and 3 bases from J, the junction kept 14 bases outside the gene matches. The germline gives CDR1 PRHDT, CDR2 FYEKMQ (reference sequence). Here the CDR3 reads CASSPRDRAHGTDTQYF. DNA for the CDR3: TGTGCCAGCAGCCCTCGCGACAGGGCGCATGGGACAGATACGCAGTATTTT.

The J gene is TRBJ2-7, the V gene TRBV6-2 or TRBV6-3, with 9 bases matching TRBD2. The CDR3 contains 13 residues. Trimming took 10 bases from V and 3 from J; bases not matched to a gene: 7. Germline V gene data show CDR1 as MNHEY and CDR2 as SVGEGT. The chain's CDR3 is CATAGTSFYEQYF. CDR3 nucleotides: TGTGCCACCGCGGGGACTAGCTTCTACGAGCAGTACTTC.

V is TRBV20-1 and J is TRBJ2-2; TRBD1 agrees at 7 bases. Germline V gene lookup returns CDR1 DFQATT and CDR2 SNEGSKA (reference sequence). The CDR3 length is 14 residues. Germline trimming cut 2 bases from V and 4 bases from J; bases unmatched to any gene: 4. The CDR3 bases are TGCAGTGCTAGAAGCAACAGGGGCACCGGGGAGCTGTTTTTT. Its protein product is CSARSNRGTGELFF.